Below are 15 T cell receptor beta chains sequenced from a single sample in a study of Graves' ophthalmopathy and Graves' hyperthyroidism. RNA transcripts were the source from which TCR beta CDR3 regions were amplified. The workflow started with a first-round RT-PCR run with HTBI primers and then moved on to a second-round multiplex PCR. TCRdb passed the multiplex PCR reads through MiXCR, listing each CDR3 protein once. Among about 740,000 distinct CDR3 sequences listed, 40% were seen once. The specimen was peripheral blood. These TCRs come from an adult man with Graves' ophthalmopathy.

Remarks on this clonotype: The CDR3 does not close with the conserved phenylalanine or tryptophan, likely indicating a read error. It is unclear where the CDR3 begins or ends on the DNA, so no DNA is shown, and the CDR3 is as TCRdb lists it. The V gene is TRBV29-1, the J gene TRBJ2-7; the listed D gene, TRBD1, was not tested against the DNA. The CDR3 numbers 9 amino acids, ends counted. Germline CDR1 and CDR2: SQVTM and ANQGSEA. The CDR3 here is CSAMTGGCL.

V is TRBV3-1 and J is TRBJ1-2; 7 nucleotides line up with TRBD1. The V and J ends lost 4 bases and 4 bases, in that order; junction bases with no gene match: 6. The CDR3 has 14 residues. Germline CDR1 LGHDT, CDR2 YNNKEL (reference sequence). DNA for the CDR3: TGTGCCAGCAGCCGGGAACAGGGGATCTATGGCTACACCTTC. This translates into CASSREQGIYGYTF.

The chain employs TRBV24-1 and TRBJ1-2; 7 bases are a match to TRBD1. The germline CDR1 and CDR2 sequences are KGHDR and SFDVKD. The CDR3 covers 19 residues. J gave up 1 base and V 2 bases, and 15 bases lay outside the gene matches. The chain's CDR3 is CATSDSRVSGTDINYGYTF. CDR3 in DNA: TGTGCCACCAGTGATTCGCGCGTATCCGGGACAGATATTAACTATGGCTACACCTTC.

V is TRBV7-2 and J is TRBJ2-5; D unclear. V dropped 5 bases and J dropped 5 bases, with 30 bases sitting between them. Germline loops: CDR1 SGHTA, CDR2 FQGNSA. The CDR3 length is 19 residues. The CDR3 loop is CASSRRSGRDTGPWETQYF. The CDR3 DNA reads TGTGCCAGCAGCCGCCGGTCGGGCAGAGACACCGGGCCTTGGGAGACCCAGTACTTC.

This clonotype was seen a handful of times. J is TRBJ2-5 and V is TRBV11-1; 7 bases align to TRBD2. The germline V gene has CDR1 SGHAT and CDR2 FQDESV (reference sequence). The V segment lost 4 bases and the J segment 9 bases; nucleotides outside the gene matches: 14. This CDR3 has 15 amino acids. CDR3 in DNA: TGTGCCAGCAGCTCGCCGGAAGGACTAGAGAGGCCCCAGTACTTC. Encoded protein: CASSSPEGLERPQYF.

In its sample, this clonotype was seen many times. The J gene is TRBJ2-5, the V gene TRBV7-6, with TRBD2 identical over 10 bases. The V segment lost 2 bases and the J segment 7 bases; nucleotides outside the gene matches: 7. The CDR3 sequence is 15 residues long. Germline CDR1 SGHVS, CDR2 FNYEAQ. The CDR3 DNA follows: TGTGCCAGCAGCTTAAGCCTAGCGGGGGTGGTGACCCAGTACTTC. Its protein is CASSLSLAGVVTQYF.

Regarding this clonotype: Since a much larger clone is just one base distant, this may be a read error. V is TRBV2 and J is TRBJ2-7, with D maybe TRBD2 (5 bases). The CDR3 totals 16 residues. CDR1 and CDR2 (germline): SNHLY, FYNNEI. The V and J ends lost 6 bases and 2 bases respectively, with 20 bases between them. The CDR3 loop is CASSFRSGSLTYEQYF. For the CDR3, the DNA is TGTGCCAGCAGCTTTCGGTCGGGGAGTCTAACCTACGAGCAGTACTTC.

A word on this clonotype: A much larger clone differs by one base, so this may be a read error. This sequence joins TRBV15 and TRBJ1-1; weak D call: TRBD1 (6 bases). Trimming left V 1 base short and J 2 bases short, with 8 bases between. Germline lookup yields CDR1 LNHNV and CDR2 YYDKDF (reference sequence). This CDR3 has 14 residues. The DNA for the CDR3 is TGTGCCACCAGCAGAGGACAGGTCAACACTGAAGCTTTCTTT. Amino acids: CATSRGQVNTEAFF.

The chain carries TRBV29-1 and TRBJ2-7; the match to TRBD2 covers 12 bases. Germline CDR1 SQVTM, CDR2 ANQGSEA. V shed 8 bases, J shed 2 bases, and the junction held 4 bases outside the gene matches. The CDR3 runs 13 residues. The DNA for the CDR3 is TGCAGCCACACTAGCGGGAGGCCCTACGAGCAGTACTTC. Translating gives CSHTSGRPYEQYF.

The chain employs TRBV9 and TRBJ1-5; D gene ambiguous. Trimming shortened V by 5 bases and J by 1 base, and 10 bases separated the two germline ends. The CDR3 totals 14 residues. The germline V gene encodes CDR1 SGDLS and CDR2 YYNGEE. In DNA form, the CDR3 reads TGTGCCAGCAGACGAGGTTTGAGCAATCAGCCCCAGCATTTT. It is translated as CASRRGLSNQPQHF.

This clonotype was picked up many times. This rearrangement joins TRBV12-3 or TRBV12-4 to TRBJ1-2, with a possible D match to TRBD1 (5 bases). CDR3 length: 14 amino acids. Trimming took 8 bases from V and 6 from J, leaving 19 bases between them. The CDR3, as DNA: TGTGCCAGCGGCGTGGCGGGGGTAAACGATGGCTACACCTTC. Translated, it gives CASGVAGVNDGYTF.

CDR3 nucleotides: TGCGCCAGCAGCTTGACTAGCGTTGAGCAGTTCTTC. Amino acids: CASSLTSVEQFF. V usage is TRBV5-1 and J usage is TRBJ2-1, with 7 nucleotides matching TRBD2. The junction had 1 base not matched to a gene; V was cut back by 1 base and J by 9 bases. The CDR3 length is 12 residues. The germline V gene has CDR1 SGHRS and CDR2 YFSETQ.

This clonotype was found many times. The rearrangement joins TRBV7-8 to TRBJ2-7; no clear D. The germline V and J ends were trimmed by 1 base and 5 bases, with 9 bases remaining between them. The CDR3 runs to 13 residues. CDR1 and CDR2 (germline): SGHVS, FQNEAQ. In nucleotides, the CDR3 is TGTGCCAGCAGCTTAGAGGCAGCCCACGAGCAGTACTTC. The encoded protein is CASSLEAAHEQYF.

This clonotype was counted between two and nine times. The chain recombines TRBV11-2 with TRBJ2-7; D is possibly TRBD2 (6 bases). Between the trimmed V and J ends, which lost 5 bases and 13 bases, there was a span of 18 bases. Per germline, CDR1 SGHAT and CDR2 FQNNGV. This CDR3 contains 12 residues. DNA for the CDR3: TGTGCCAGCAGCCTTTCGGGCGGGGCGAATTACTTC. It translates to CASSLSGGANYF.

This clonotype was seen more than once but under ten times. The CDR3 sequence is CASSPWARSNQPQHF. The CDR3 DNA reads TGTGCCAGTAGCCCTTGGGCTCGTAGCAATCAGCCCCAGCATTTT. V gene TRBV19 combines with J gene TRBJ1-5; D unresolved. Germline-derived CDR1 and CDR2 are LNHDA and SQIVND (reference sequence). The CDR3 is 15 residues long. The V and J ends lost 6 bases and 0 bases respectively, with 12 bases between them. Drawing the rest from reference TRBV19 and TRBJ1-5, the complete variable domain is DGGITQSPKYLFRKEGQNVTLSCEQNLNHDAMYWYRQDPGQGLRLIYYSQIVNDFQKGDIAEGYSVSREKKESFPLTVTSAQKNPTAFYLCASSPWARSNQPQHFGDGTRLSIL.